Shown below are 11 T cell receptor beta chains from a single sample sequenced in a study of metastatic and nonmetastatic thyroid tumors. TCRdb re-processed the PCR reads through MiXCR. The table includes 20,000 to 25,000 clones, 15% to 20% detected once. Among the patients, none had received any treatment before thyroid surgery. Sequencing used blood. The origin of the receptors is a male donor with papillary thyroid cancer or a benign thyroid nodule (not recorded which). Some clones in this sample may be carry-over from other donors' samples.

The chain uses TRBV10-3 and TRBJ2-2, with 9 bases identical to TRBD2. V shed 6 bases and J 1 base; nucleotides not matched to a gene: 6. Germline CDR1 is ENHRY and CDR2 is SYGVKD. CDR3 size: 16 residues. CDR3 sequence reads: CAISPDSGRNTGELFF. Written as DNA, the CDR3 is TGTGCCATCAGCCCCGATAGCGGGAGGAACACCGGGGAGCTGTTTTTT.

CDR3 amino acids: CAWKREWNTEAFF. CDR3 DNA sequence: TGTGCCTGGAAGAGGGAGTGGAACACTGAAGCTTTCTTT. This chain uses TRBV30 with TRBJ1-1, with D hard to call. V lost 4 bases and J lost 1, with 10 bases in between. This CDR3 contains 13 residues. Germline lookup yields CDR1 GTSNPN and CDR2 SVGIG (reference sequence).

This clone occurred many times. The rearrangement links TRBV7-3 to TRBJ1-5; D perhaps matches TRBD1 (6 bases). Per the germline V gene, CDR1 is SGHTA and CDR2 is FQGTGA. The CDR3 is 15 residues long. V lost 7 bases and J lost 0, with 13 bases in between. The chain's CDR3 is CASTQGGYSNQPQHF. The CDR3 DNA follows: TGTGCCAGCACCCAAGGGGGGTATAGCAATCAGCCCCAGCATTTT.

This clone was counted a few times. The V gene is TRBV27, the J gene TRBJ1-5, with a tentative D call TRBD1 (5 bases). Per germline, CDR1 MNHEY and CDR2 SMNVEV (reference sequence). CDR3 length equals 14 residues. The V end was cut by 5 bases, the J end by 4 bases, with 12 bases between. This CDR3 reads CASSRERGNQPQHF. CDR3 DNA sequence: TGTGCCAGCAGTCGAGAGCGGGGGAATCAGCCCCAGCATTTT.

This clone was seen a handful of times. CDR3 nucleotides: TGTGCCAGCAGCCGGTACCCTGGATGGTGTTCACCCCTCCACTTT. It is translated as CASSRYPGWCSPLHF. The chain couples TRBV2 to TRBJ1-6; D is uncertain. Per germline, CDR1 SNHLY and CDR2 FYNNEI. The CDR3 runs to 15 residues. Trimming stripped 6 bases from V and 9 bases from J, with 18 bases between.

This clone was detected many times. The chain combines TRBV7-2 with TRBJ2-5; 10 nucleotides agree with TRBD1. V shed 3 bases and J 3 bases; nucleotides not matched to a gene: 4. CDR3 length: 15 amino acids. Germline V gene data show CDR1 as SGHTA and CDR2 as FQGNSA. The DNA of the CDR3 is TGTGCCAGCAGCTTTCTTGGGACAGGGGAAGAGACCCAGTACTTC. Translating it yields CASSFLGTGEETQYF.

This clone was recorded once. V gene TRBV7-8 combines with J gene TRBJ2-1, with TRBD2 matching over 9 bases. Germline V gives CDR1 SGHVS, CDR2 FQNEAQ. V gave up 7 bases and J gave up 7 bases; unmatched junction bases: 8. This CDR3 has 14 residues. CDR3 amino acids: CASTAGGVGNEQFF. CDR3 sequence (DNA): TGTGCCAGCACAGCGGGAGGAGTGGGGAATGAGCAGTTCTTC.

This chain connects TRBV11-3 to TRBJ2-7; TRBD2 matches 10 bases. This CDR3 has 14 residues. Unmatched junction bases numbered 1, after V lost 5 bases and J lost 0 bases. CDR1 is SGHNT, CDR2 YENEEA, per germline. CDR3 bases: TGTGCCAGCAGCCGGACTAGCGGCTCCTACGAGCAGTACTTC. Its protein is CASSRTSGSYEQYF.

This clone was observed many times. CDR3 bases: TGCGCCAGCAGCTTGGGGGCAGGGGGCGACGGTGAAAAACTGTTTTTT. Amino acids: CASSLGAGGDGEKLFF. The chain couples TRBV5-1 to TRBJ1-4; 8 bases are a match to TRBD1. V gave up 0 bases and J gave up 7 bases; unmatched junction bases: 8. Germline CDR1 is SGHRS and CDR2 is YFSETQ. The CDR3 contains 16 residues.

The CDR3 coding sequence is TGTGCCAGCAGGGGACAGGGCCTCGGCGAGCAGTACTTC. Amino acid sequence: CASRGQGLGEQYF. The chain uses TRBV6-1 and TRBJ2-7; TRBD1 matches 9 bases. V shed 6 bases, J shed 6 bases, and the junction held 6 bases outside the gene matches. Looked up from germline, CDR1 is MNHNS and CDR2 is SASEGT. The CDR3 is 13 residues long.

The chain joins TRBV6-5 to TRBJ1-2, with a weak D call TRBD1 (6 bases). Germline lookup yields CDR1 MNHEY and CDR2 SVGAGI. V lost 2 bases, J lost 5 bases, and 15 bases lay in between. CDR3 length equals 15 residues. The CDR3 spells CASSYMGAGGYGYTF. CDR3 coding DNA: TGTGCCAGCAGTTACATGGGGGCCGGGGGTTATGGCTACACCTTC.